One T cell receptor (beta chain) is described in this entry. What it binds is not known. The germline gene is not matched at one end of the junction; a read error may be the cause. The data were taken from a study of T cell repertoires in cytomegalovirus infection. TCRdb called the reads again in MiXCR, with one record for every CDR3 protein. The sample lists 90,000 to 120,000 distinct CDR3 sequences; under 55% were seen once. CDR3 length equals 14 residues. Germline V gene sequence: CDR1 SGHTA, CDR2 FQGNSA. Study results and limitations: Public TCR beta family frequency separated CMV-and-HLA carriers, including in an independent cohort.

Here the sequenced sample was CD8+ T cells from cultured PBMCs, taken from culture after CMV antigen stimulation. V gene TRBV7-2 combines with J gene TRBJ1-1; D remains ambiguous. The sequence was collected from a human donor in good health (CMV status not recorded). Some clones in this sample may be carry-over from other donors' samples. CDR3 sequence reads: CASSLGGAYTKAFF. CDR3 DNA: TGTGCCAGCAGCTTAGGGGGTGCCTACACTAAAGCTTTCTTT.